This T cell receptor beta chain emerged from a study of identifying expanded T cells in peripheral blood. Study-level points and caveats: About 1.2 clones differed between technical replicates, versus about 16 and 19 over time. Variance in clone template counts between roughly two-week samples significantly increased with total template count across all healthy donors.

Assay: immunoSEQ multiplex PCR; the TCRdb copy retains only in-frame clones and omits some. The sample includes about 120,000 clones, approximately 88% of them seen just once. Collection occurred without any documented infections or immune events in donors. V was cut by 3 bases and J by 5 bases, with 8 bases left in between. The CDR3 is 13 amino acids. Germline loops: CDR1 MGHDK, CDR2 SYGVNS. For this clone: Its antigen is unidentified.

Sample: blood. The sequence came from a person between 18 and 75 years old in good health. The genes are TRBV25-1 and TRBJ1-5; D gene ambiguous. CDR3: CASSDQSYQPQHF. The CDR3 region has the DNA TGTGCCAGCAGTGACCAAAGTTATCAGCCCCAGCATTTT.